The 30 T cell receptor beta chains given below trace back to one sample, sequenced in a study of blood T cell repertoires in COVID-19. Here immunoSEQ multiplex PCR was the method, and the copy in TCRdb shows in-frame clones only, minus some. The data contain about 86,000 clones, about 82% of them singletons. The sample comprised peripheral blood. The receptors here all came from a man aged 50 or older with acute or convalescent COVID-19.

The chain joins TRBV7-7 to TRBJ2-1; D is unclear. The CDR3 totals 13 residues. Germline lookup yields CDR1 SSHAT and CDR2 FNYEAQ (reference sequence). With 5 bases removed from V and 7 bases from J, the gap between germline ends came to 12 bases. CDR3 nucleotide sequence: TGTGCCAGCAGCCCCGATGCTGCGAATGAGCAGTTCTTC. Its translation: CASSPDAANEQFF.

The CDR3 bases are TGTGCCAGCAGCGTATATGAGGACAGCGAAGCTTTCTTT. It is translated as CASSVYEDSEAFF. The J gene is TRBJ1-1, the V gene TRBV9; TRBD1 might be the D (6 bases). Germline CDR1 reads SGDLS; CDR2 reads YYNGEE. There are 13 residues in the CDR3. Trimming cost V 1 base and J 8 bases, with 12 bases left between them.

The CDR3 nucleotides read TGCAGCGTCGCCGGGACAGAAGCCGCTGAAGCTTTCTTT. Protein sequence: CSVAGTEAAEAFF. The chain combines TRBV29-1 with TRBJ1-1, with 7 positions matching TRBD1. The CDR3 length is 13 residues. CDR1 and CDR2 from the germline V gene are SQVTM and ANQGSEA. V dropped 6 bases and J dropped 6; count of bases not matched to a gene: 10.

In its sample, this clone was seen a few times. For the CDR3, the DNA is TGTGCCAGCAGCCAGACGGACTTGGGCTATGGCTACACCTTC. Amino acids: CASSQTDLGYGYTF. The V gene is TRBV3-1 (or the pseudogene TRBV3-2), the J gene TRBJ1-2; D gene ambiguous. The CDR3 is 14 residues long. The V end was cut by 3 bases, the J end by 4 bases, with 12 bases between. Germline lookup yields CDR1 LGHDT and CDR2 YNNKEL (reference sequence).

V gene TRBV7-9 combines with J gene TRBJ1-5, with D unresolved. This CDR3 contains 15 residues. The V end was cut by 3 bases, the J end by 0 bases, with 9 bases between. Germline values: CDR1 SEHNR, CDR2 FQNEAQ (reference sequence). This CDR3 is CASSLSGNSNQPQHF. In DNA, the CDR3 is TGTGCCAGCAGCTTGTCCGGTAATAGCAATCAGCCCCAGCATTTT.

This chain links TRBV11-2 with TRBJ2-7; a weak D match, TRBD1 (6 bases). The V gene lost 1 base and the J gene lost 4 bases, with 14 bases spanning the gap. The length of the CDR3 is 15 residues. Per the germline V gene, CDR1 is SGHAT and CDR2 is FQNNGV. CDR3 in amino acids: CASSLARTVRYEQYF. The DNA of the CDR3 is TGTGCCAGCAGCTTAGCCCGGACAGTAAGGTACGAGCAGTACTTC.

The chain has TRBV13 and TRBJ1-4, with TRBD1 identical over 8 bases. Unmatched junction bases numbered 4, after V lost 4 bases and J lost 3 bases. Germline CDR1 and CDR2: PRHDT and FYEKMQ (reference sequence). The CDR3 runs to 15 residues. The CDR3 protein is CASSWTGRANEKLFF. The CDR3 DNA reads as TGTGCCAGCAGCTGGACAGGGAGGGCTAATGAAAAACTGTTTTTT.

The J gene is TRBJ2-7, the V gene TRBV2; 8 bases are shared with TRBD1. The germline CDR1 and CDR2 sequences are SNHLY and FYNNEI. The V segment lost 6 bases and the J segment 9 bases; nucleotides outside the gene matches: 10. The CDR3 spans 13 residues. The CDR3 region has the DNA TGTGCCAGCAGCGGACAGGGACGAGGGGGGCAGTACTTC. Translated: CASSGQGRGGQYF.

The chain employs TRBV7-2 and TRBJ1-4, with D tentatively TRBD1 (5 bases). Germline CDR1 SGHTA, CDR2 FQGNSA. The CDR3 has 15 residues. Deletions cut 3 bases from V and 0 bases from J, with 8 bases between. The CDR3 spells CASSFRTSTNEKLFF. CDR3 in DNA: TGTGCCAGCAGCTTCAGGACATCAACTAATGAAAAACTGTTTTTT.

This chain joins TRBV5-4 and TRBJ1-1; D perhaps matches TRBD1 (5 bases). The CDR3 length is 14 residues. Between the trimmed V and J ends, which lost 0 bases and 6 bases, there was a span of 12 bases. Germline V CDR1 and CDR2: SGHNT, YYREEE (reference sequence). The CDR3 loop is CASSLEWPGAEAFF. CDR3 nucleotide sequence: TGTGCCAGCAGCTTGGAATGGCCGGGGGCTGAAGCTTTCTTT.

The rearrangement links TRBV19 to TRBJ1-5, with TRBD1 as a possible D gene (6 bases). The CDR3 totals 15 residues. Germline V CDR1 and CDR2: LNHDA, SQIVND (reference sequence). V dropped 5 bases and J dropped 2 bases, with 13 bases sitting between them. The CDR3 reads CASSFQGSGNQPQHF. Here the CDR3 DNA reads TGTGCCAGTAGTTTCCAGGGGTCAGGCAATCAGCCCCAGCATTTT.

This chain connects TRBV6-6 to TRBJ1-3; tentatively, D is TRBD1 (5 bases). The V gene's germline CDR1 is MNHNY and CDR2 SVGAGI (reference sequence). Trimming shortened V by 1 base and J by 2 bases, and 12 bases separated the two germline ends. This CDR3 contains 16 residues. The CDR3 DNA reads TGTGCCAGCAGTTACTTCCCTCCAGGGACTGGAAACACCATATATTTT. Translating gives CASSYFPPGTGNTIYF.

This clone was seen a single time. The chain has TRBV7-2 and TRBJ2-4, with TRBD2 matching over 7 bases. V shed 6 bases, J shed 5 bases, and the junction held 10 bases outside the gene matches. The CDR3 has 15 amino acids. Germline V gene data show CDR1 as SGHTA and CDR2 as FQGNSA. CDR3 region: CASSSSGAPQNIQYF. The CDR3 DNA follows: TGTGCCAGCAGTTCCAGCGGGGCGCCCCAAAACATTCAGTACTTC.

This clone was found once. CDR3 coding DNA: TGTGCCAGCAGCTTAAGGACTAGCGGGAGGTCTGAGTACAATGAGCAGTTCTTC. Protein: CASSLRTSGRSEYNEQFF. The chain uses TRBV11-3 and TRBJ2-1; 14 nucleotides line up with TRBD2. Trimming cost V 2 bases and J 4 bases; bases outside gene matches: 7. Germline CDR1 is SGHNT and CDR2 is YENEEA. There are 18 residues in the CDR3.

The genes are TRBV27 and TRBJ2-5, with a tentative D call TRBD1 (6 bases). The CDR3 runs 14 residues. Trimming took off 6 bases at V and 7 bases at J, with 18 bases between the two ends. The V gene's germline CDR1 is MNHEY and CDR2 SMNVEV (reference sequence). The CDR3 protein is CASSDRSPLMTQYF. DNA for the CDR3: TGTGCCAGCAGCGACAGGTCCCCACTGATGACCCAGTACTTC.

This clone was found a few times. The chain's CDR3 is CASKSGMNTEAFF. As DNA, the CDR3 is TGCGCCAGCAAGTCAGGTATGAACACTGAAGCTTTCTTT. This chain joins TRBV10-2 and TRBJ1-1, with D uncertain. Germline CDR1 is WSHSY and CDR2 is SAAADI. This CDR3 is 13 amino acids long. The V end was cut by 7 bases, the J end by 0 bases, with 9 bases between.

This sequence joins TRBV7-9 and TRBJ2-2; 12 bases agree with TRBD1. Unmatched junction bases numbered 6, after V lost 5 bases and J lost 5 bases. The CDR3 has 16 residues. From germline, CDR1 is SEHNR and CDR2 FQNEAQ (reference sequence). In DNA form, the CDR3 reads TGTGCCAGCAGCCCGGGACAGGGGGCAGGAACCGGGGAGCTGTTTTTT. Encoded protein: CASSPGQGAGTGELFF.

This clone has more than one count but fewer than ten. The V gene is TRBV27, the J gene TRBJ1-1, with D hard to call. The V gene lost 0 bases and the J gene lost 4 bases, with 9 bases spanning the gap. This CDR3 is 14 amino acids long. Germline CDR1 is MNHEY and CDR2 is SMNVEV (reference sequence). The CDR3 DNA sequence: TGTGCCAGCAGTTTATCGATTTCGAGCACTGAAGCTTTCTTT. Encoded protein: CASSLSISSTEAFF.

CDR3 DNA sequence: TGTGCCAGTAGTACCTTAGCGATTAGCTCCTACAATGAGCAGTTCTTC. It yields the protein CASSTLAISSYNEQFF. The chain is built from TRBV19 and TRBJ2-1; TRBD2 is a possible D gene (5 bases). This CDR3 comprises 16 residues. The germline CDR1 and CDR2 sequences are LNHDA and SQIVND (reference sequence). The ends were cut back, 4 bases at V and 0 bases at J, with 13 bases in the middle.

V usage is TRBV5-4 and J usage is TRBJ2-2; D not certain. Germline V gene lookup returns CDR1 SGHNT and CDR2 YYREEE (reference sequence). The CDR3 is made up of 15 amino acids. The ends were cut back, 0 bases at V and 1 base at J, with 7 bases in the middle. CDR3 in amino acids: CASSLGSGNTGELFF. In DNA, the CDR3 is TGTGCCAGCAGCTTGGGTTCAGGGAACACCGGGGAGCTGTTTTTT.

This chain links TRBV7-2 with TRBJ2-5; a weak D match, TRBD2 (6 bases). V was shortened by 2 bases and J by 5 bases, with 12 bases between the two germline ends. The CDR3 has 14 amino acids. The V gene's germline CDR1 is SGHTA and CDR2 FQGNSA. CDR3 in DNA: TGTGCCAGCAGCTTACGGCGGGGAAGGGAGACCCAGTACTTC. Its protein product is CASSLRRGRETQYF. The full variable domain, rest sourced from reference TRBV7-2 and TRBJ2-5, is GAGVSQSPSNKVTEKGKDVELRCDPISGHTALYWYRQSLGQGLEFLIYFQGNSAPDKSGLPSDRFSAERTGGSVSTLTIQRTQQEDSAVYLCASSLRRGRETQYFGPGTRLLVL.

This clone was counted once. The chain recombines TRBV5-4 with TRBJ1-2, with 8 nucleotides matching TRBD1. CDR3 size: 13 residues. The germline V gene has CDR1 SGHNT and CDR2 YYREEE (reference sequence). V lost 5 bases and J lost 6; bases outside the gene matches: 6. The CDR3 DNA is TGTGCCAGCAGGGACAGGGCTTTAAATGGCTACACCTTC. This translates into CASRDRALNGYTF. The full variable domain, with the rest looked up from reference TRBV5-4 and TRBJ1-2, is ETGVTQSPTHLIKTRGQQVTLRCSSQSGHNTVSWYQQALGQGPQFIFQYYREEENGRGNFPPRFSGLQFPNYSSELNVNALELDDSALYLCASRDRALNGYTFGSGTRLTVV.

The chain couples TRBV29-1 to TRBJ2-2; TRBD2 matches at 7 bases. Germline V CDR1 and CDR2: SQVTM, ANQGSEA. V gave up 2 bases and J gave up 6 bases; unmatched junction bases: 9. This CDR3 is built from 15 residues. The CDR3 DNA is TGCAGCGTTGAACCCGGAGCCGGGGGGTCCGGGGAGCTGTTTTTT. Protein sequence: CSVEPGAGGSGELFF.

V and J are TRBV6-5 and TRBJ1-1, with D unclear. Germline CDR1 MNHEY, CDR2 SVGAGI. Trimming shortened V by 7 bases and J by 7 bases, and 19 bases separated the two germline ends. CDR3 size: 14 residues. The DNA of the CDR3 is TGTGCCAGCACCCCCCAAGTAACGGCAGGTGAAGCTTTCTTT. As protein: CASTPQVTAGEAFF.

The J gene is TRBJ2-7, the V gene TRBV6-2 or TRBV6-3, with no clear D. This CDR3 has 13 residues. Germline V gene sequence: CDR1 MNHEY, CDR2 SVGEGT. V lost 2 bases, J lost 3 bases, and 8 bases lay in between. This CDR3 is CASSYAVLYEQYF. The CDR3 DNA follows: TGTGCCAGCAGTTACGCGGTTCTCTACGAGCAGTACTTC.

The genes are TRBV4-3 and TRBJ2-7; weak D call: TRBD1 (5 bases). The V gene lost 4 bases and the J gene lost 0 bases, with 13 bases spanning the gap. Germline V gene sequence: CDR1 LGHNA, CDR2 YSLEER. This CDR3 spans 15 amino acids. For the CDR3, the DNA is TGCGCCAGCAGCCCCCAGGGTTTCGGCTCCTACGAGCAGTACTTC. It translates to CASSPQGFGSYEQYF.

The chain uses TRBV21-1 and TRBJ2-3; TRBD2 is the table's D call and was not checked against the DNA. TRBV21-1 is an annotated pseudogene. This CDR3 has 12 amino acids. CDR3 amino acids: CNLGLEADTQYF. As DNA, the CDR3 is TGTAATTTAGGACTAGAGGCTGATACGCAGTATTTT.

This sequence joins TRBV19 and TRBJ1-6; D unclear. Germline CDR1 reads LNHDA; CDR2 reads SQIVND (reference sequence). V lost 3 bases and J lost 10, with 10 bases in between. The CDR3 has 13 residues. CDR3 in DNA: TGTGCCAGTAGTATCGGCGGGAACTCACCCCTCCACTTT. This codes for CASSIGGNSPLHF. The full variable domain, completed using reference TRBV19 and TRBJ1-6, is DGGITQSPKYLFRKEGQNVTLSCEQNLNHDAMYWYRQDPGQGLRLIYYSQIVNDFQKGDIAEGYSVSREKKESFPLTVTSAQKNPTAFYLCASSIGGNSPLHFGNGTRLTVT.

This clone occurred once. This sequence joins TRBV7-2 and TRBJ1-3; no definite D call. From germline, CDR1 is SGHTA and CDR2 FQGNSA. V was cut by 5 bases and J by 4 bases, with 9 bases left in between. The CDR3 runs 13 residues. The CDR3 protein is CASSVTQGNTIYF. As DNA, the CDR3 is TGTGCCAGCAGCGTCACACAGGGAAACACCATATATTTT.

The chain couples TRBV7-8 to TRBJ1-1, with D uncertain. The V gene lost 4 bases and the J gene lost 1 base, with 13 bases spanning the gap. Germline V gene data show CDR1 as SGHVS and CDR2 as FQNEAQ. This CDR3 comprises 15 residues. CDR3 DNA sequence: TGTGCCAGCAGCTCCACGAGGTATTCGAACACTGAAGCTTTCTTT. Translation: CASSSTRYSNTEAFF.